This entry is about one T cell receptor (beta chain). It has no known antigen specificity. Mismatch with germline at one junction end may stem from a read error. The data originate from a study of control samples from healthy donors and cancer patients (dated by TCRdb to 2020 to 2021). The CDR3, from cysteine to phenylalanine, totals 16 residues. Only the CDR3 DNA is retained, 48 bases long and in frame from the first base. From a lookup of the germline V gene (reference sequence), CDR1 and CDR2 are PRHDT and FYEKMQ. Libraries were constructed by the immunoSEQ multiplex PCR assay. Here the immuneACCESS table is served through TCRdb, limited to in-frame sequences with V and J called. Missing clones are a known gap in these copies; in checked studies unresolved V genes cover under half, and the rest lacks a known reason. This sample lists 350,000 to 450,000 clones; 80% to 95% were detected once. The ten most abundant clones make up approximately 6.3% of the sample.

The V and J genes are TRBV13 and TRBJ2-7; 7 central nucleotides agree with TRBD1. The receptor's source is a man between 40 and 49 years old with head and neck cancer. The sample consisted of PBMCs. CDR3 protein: CASRFARTGLSYEHHF. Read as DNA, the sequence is TGTGCCAGCCGCTTCGCCCGGACAGGCCTATCCTACGAGCACCACTTC.